These 19 T cell receptor beta chains came from one sample sequenced in a study of OX40 agonist ivuxolimab in advanced cancers. Clones were read by immunoSEQ multiplex PCR, and TCRdb kept only the in-frame ones, dropping some. The repertoire has tens of thousands of clones, about 85% of them found once; the top ten carry about 2.5%. This sample comprised CD4+ or CD8+ T cells sorted from blood, obtained in a trial of the OX40 agonist ivuxolimab. All receptors come from an adult with an advanced solid tumor such as melanoma, head and neck, liver or kidney cancer.

This clone has just one count. The chain recombines TRBV4-3 with TRBJ1-1; tentatively, D is TRBD1 (6 bases). The CDR3 is 16 residues long. Germline V gene data show CDR1 as LGHNA and CDR2 as YSLEER. Trimming took off 1 base at V and 0 bases at J, with 12 bases between the two ends. The CDR3 DNA reads as TGCGCCAGCAGCCAAGCCCGGGGGGCGTTGAACACTGAAGCTTTCTTT. This encodes CASSQARGALNTEAFF.

J is TRBJ2-5 and V is TRBV19; no reliable D call. The CDR3 totals 13 residues. CDR1 LNHDA and CDR2 SQIVND come from the germline V gene (reference sequence). Trimming shortened V by 1 base and J by 3 bases, and 6 bases separated the two germline ends. In nucleotides, the CDR3 is TGTGCCAGTAGTATAGGTGGGGAAGAGACCCAGTACTTC. This sequence encodes CASSIGGEETQYF.

The genes are TRBV30 and TRBJ1-2; 10 nucleotides line up with TRBD1. The V gene end was trimmed by 2 bases and the J gene end by 0 bases; junction bases not matched to a gene: 18. Germline lookup yields CDR1 GTSNPN and CDR2 SVGIG (reference sequence). This CDR3 contains 20 residues. The CDR3 region is CAWSRSRTGTGDSANYGYTF. The CDR3 bases are TGTGCCTGGAGTAGATCCCGAACCGGGACAGGGGACTCAGCTAACTATGGCTACACCTTC.

This chain's CDR3 is CASTNQGNYEQYF. DNA of the CDR3: TGTGCCAGCACCAATCAGGGAAACTACGAGCAGTACTTC. The gene calls are TRBV11-1 and TRBJ2-7, with a possible D match to TRBD1 (5 bases). The CDR3 contains 13 residues. The ends were cut back, 7 bases at V and 3 bases at J, with 13 bases in the middle. CDR1 and CDR2 from the germline V gene are SGHAT and FQDESV (reference sequence).

CDR3 region: CASSYLTGAPREQYF. DNA of the CDR3: TGTGCCAGCAGTTACCTCACAGGGGCTCCGAGGGAGCAGTACTTC. V gene TRBV6-5 combines with J gene TRBJ2-7, with 7 bases matching TRBD1. The V gene end was trimmed by 2 bases and the J gene end by 7 bases; junction bases not matched to a gene: 11. CDR1 and CDR2 (germline): MNHEY, SVGAGI. CDR3 length equals 15 residues.

The V and J genes are TRBV28 and TRBJ1-5, with no clear D. This CDR3 spans 14 amino acids. V dropped 6 bases and J dropped 1 base, with 10 bases sitting between them. Germline V gene lookup returns CDR1 MDHEN and CDR2 SYDVKM. The CDR3 nucleotides read TGTGCCAGCAGCCCTGGTAGGAGCAATCAGCCCCAGCATTTT. Translation: CASSPGRSNQPQHF.

The genes are TRBV7-2 and TRBJ1-1; D not resolved. V was trimmed by 0 bases and J by 14 bases, leaving 10 bases between them. CDR1 and CDR2 (germline): SGHTA, FQGNSA. This CDR3 region has 11 residues. This CDR3 is CASSLATYKFF. CDR3 coding DNA: TGTGCCAGCAGCTTAGCGACGTACAAATTCTTT.

This CDR3 reads CASSLGPTLGTGELFF. The CDR3 region has the DNA TGTGCCAGCAGCCTAGGACCGACTCTAGGCACCGGGGAGCTGTTTTTT. V usage is TRBV11-2 and J usage is TRBJ2-2; no definite D call. The CDR3 is 16 residues long. Per germline, CDR1 SGHAT and CDR2 FQNNGV. V was clipped by 5 bases and J by 4 bases, with 17 bases between them.

V usage is TRBV9 and J usage is TRBJ2-3; D gene ambiguous. V was pared by 0 bases and J by 6 bases, with 8 bases between. The CDR3 length is 13 residues. CDR1 is SGDLS, CDR2 YYNGEE, per germline. Here the CDR3 reads CASSVETRDTQYF. For the CDR3, the DNA is TGTGCCAGCAGCGTAGAGACGCGGGATACGCAGTATTTT.

This chain joins TRBV7-9 and TRBJ2-1; 7 bases line up with TRBD2. The CDR3 loop spans 12 amino acids. Germline V gene lookup returns CDR1 SEHNR and CDR2 FQNEAQ (reference sequence). V trimming: 8 bases; J trimming: 3 bases; junction bases outside the gene matches: 1. CDR3 sequence: CASRDYYNEQFF. The DNA of the CDR3 is TGTGCCAGCCGGGACTACTACAATGAGCAGTTCTTC.

The J gene is TRBJ2-5, the V gene TRBV4-1, with D possibly TRBD2 on 7 matching bases. Per the germline V gene, CDR1 is MGHRA and CDR2 is YSYEKL. The CDR3 totals 15 residues. V dropped 0 bases and J dropped 5 bases, with 13 bases sitting between them. As DNA, the CDR3 is TGCGCCAGCAGCCAAGAGGGGGAGGGGGGGGAGACCCAGTACTTC. It is translated as CASSQEGEGGETQYF.

The chain employs TRBV6-6 and TRBJ1-5; no clear D. Per germline, CDR1 MNHNY and CDR2 SVGAGI (reference sequence). The ends were cut back, 2 bases at V and 5 bases at J, with 10 bases in the middle. The CDR3 consists of 14 residues. The CDR3, as DNA: TGTGCCAGCAGTTACCGTGGAGGTTATCAGCCCCAGCATTTT. It codes for CASSYRGGYQPQHF.

The J gene is TRBJ2-3, the V gene TRBV7-6; D not resolved. Per germline, CDR1 SGHVS and CDR2 FNYEAQ. The CDR3 covers 14 residues. Trimming left V 5 bases short and J 6 bases short, with 15 bases between. Here the CDR3 reads CASSAGPAVDTQYF. In DNA form, the CDR3 reads TGTGCCAGCAGCGCCGGCCCCGCGGTGGATACGCAGTATTTT. The full variable domain, with the rest looked up from reference TRBV7-6 and TRBJ2-3, is GAGVSQSPRYKVTKRGQDVALRCDPISGHVSLYWYRQALGQGPEFLTYFNYEAQQDKSGLPNDRFSAERPEGSISTLTIQRTEQRDSAMYRCASSAGPAVDTQYFGPGTRLTVL.

The rearrangement uses TRBV7-2 and TRBJ2-1, with TRBD2 matching over 9 bases. CDR1 SGHTA and CDR2 FQGNSA come from the germline V gene. The CDR3 is 16 residues long. V trimming: 1 base; J trimming: 7 bases; junction bases outside the gene matches: 8. CDR3: CASSLGGSGGRNEQFF. The CDR3 region has the DNA TGTGCCAGCAGCTTAGGAGGTAGCGGGGGTAGGAATGAGCAGTTCTTC.

With respect to this clone: A read error likely explains this, since a far larger clone differs by one base. This sample also contains other DNA sequences that code for the same CDR3. The chain combines TRBV5-4 with TRBJ1-1; perhaps TRBD1 as D (5 bases). Trimming took off 4 bases at V and 1 base at J, with 14 bases between the two ends. Per germline, CDR1 SGHNT and CDR2 YYREEE (reference sequence). This CDR3 is built from 15 residues. CDR3 nucleotides: TGTGCCAGCAGCCAAGAGTGGGGGGGGAACACTGAAGCTTTCTTT. This translates into CASSQEWGGNTEAFF.

This chain uses TRBV5-1 with TRBJ2-1; the match to TRBD2 covers 9 bases. Trimming took 5 bases from V and 0 from J; bases not matched to a gene: 3. The CDR3 spans 15 residues. Germline V CDR1 and CDR2: SGHRS, YFSETQ. The CDR3 loop reads CASSYSGSSYNEQFF. Here the CDR3 DNA reads TGCGCCAGCAGTTATAGCGGGAGCTCCTACAATGAGCAGTTCTTC.

This rearrangement joins TRBV2 to TRBJ1-2; no clear D gene. This CDR3 spans 11 amino acids. Germline assignment: CDR1 SNHLY and CDR2 FYNNEI. The germline V and J ends were trimmed by 3 bases and 4 bases, with 3 bases remaining between them. The CDR3 DNA sequence: TGTGCCAGCAGTGATGGCTATGGCTACACCTTC. Its translation: CASSDGYGYTF.

The rearrangement uses TRBV6-1 and TRBJ2-5; 7 bases map to TRBD1. The germline V gene has CDR1 MNHNS and CDR2 SASEGT. Losses at the gene ends were 6 bases for V and 0 bases for J; bases not matched to a gene: 4. CDR3 length: 14 amino acids. This CDR3 reads CASRGTANQETQYF. Written as DNA, the CDR3 is TGTGCCAGCAGGGGGACAGCCAACCAAGAGACCCAGTACTTC.

The chain couples TRBV27 to TRBJ2-3; D unresolved. Germline CDR1 reads MNHEY; CDR2 reads SMNVEV (reference sequence). The CDR3 is made up of 16 amino acids. V lost 4 bases, J lost 2 bases, and 16 bases lay in between. The CDR3 protein is CASSSYRQFSTDTQYF. CDR3 sequence (DNA): TGTGCCAGCAGTTCCTACAGACAATTTTCCACAGATACGCAGTATTTT.